Here is one TCR beta chain with its context. The record originates from a study of blood T cells in healthy people across ages. The CDR3 runs 12 residues. V was cut by 7 bases and J by 3 bases, with 9 bases left in between. In germline, CDR1 is MNHNS, CDR2 SASEGT. It was with a sample-barcoded 5' primer and a J-beta primer mix that a second PCR of about 6 to 12 cycles was run. TCRdb reprocessed the 5' RACE reads with MiXCR, giving one entry per CDR3 protein. The sample includes about 1.7 million distinct CDR3 sequences, roughly 27% of them seen just once. The sequence derives from a woman aged 25 to 39 in good health. Sequencing was performed on blood. The rearrangement links TRBV6-1 to TRBJ1-2; no firm D call. CDR3 sequence reads: CASTDRYYGYTF. The CDR3 DNA follows: TGTGCCAGCACGGATCGGTACTATGGCTACACCTTC.